This TCR beta chain was captured in a study of T cells in localized non-small cell lung cancer (dated by TCRdb to the early 2020s). Study-level background: The study examined T cell repertoires in approximately 240 patients with early-stage NSCLC and compared tumors with uninvolved tumor-adjacent lungs. The cohort consisted of roughly 240 treatment-naive NSCLC patients whose localized lung tumors had been resected. Of the NSCLC patients, 129 were male and around 99 were female, and the mean age was about 69 years. Results the study describes overall, beyond this receptor: Longer overall survival was associated with higher T cell density in blood, whereas shorter survival was associated with higher clonality in adjacent lung. Multi-region tumor sequencing was not performed, so intratumor heterogeneity could not be excluded. Uninvolved tumor-adjacent lung showed the highest T cell clonality, higher than tumor, which suggests more focused antigenic responses in the uninvolved tumor-adjacent lung. A median of around 50 of the top 100 tumor clones were detected in paired uninvolved adjacent lung, and some 29 of these tumor clones were also found among the top 100 clones of the paired uninvolved adjacent lung. Since the design was exploratory, TCR variables were selected using unadjusted p-values with no false-discovery rate correction.

The immunoSEQ Assay was used to sequence TCR beta CDR3 regions from DNA. The paper's processing steps were these. T cell density was computed as TCR beta template counts normalized to usable DNA estimated by amplifying housekeeping genes. Richness was estimated with the preseqR package, extrapolating to 400,000 templates for PBMC samples and 120,000 templates for tissue samples. Clonality was defined as one minus Pielou's evenness. Tissue-enriched TCRs were identified by differential abundance testing using productive amino-acid clonotypes, minimum total count 5 and alpha 0.1. The Jaccard Index and the Morisita Overlap Index were used to measure how much the repertoires overlapped between compartments. GLIPH clustered TCR beta CDR3s with public tetramer-defined viral CDR3s; viral motifs required at least three viral sequences plus V-gene enrichment. The source is immuneACCESS, and TCRdb retained only in-frame sequences with V and J called. Part of the clones is not carried over; for the studies checked, unresolved V genes explain less than half of this, and the remainder is unexplained. Clone size and V and J calls were adopted from that table, with D and trimming inferred from the DNA. The sample table holds 45,000 to 65,000 clones, of which around 90% were seen once. Together, the top ten hold roughly 21% of the sample.

At diagnosis, tumor, uninvolved tumor-adjacent lung and peripheral blood were collected and then preserved as a mix of FFPE and fresh-frozen material. For TCR repertoire profiling, blood samples were analyzed in the form of peripheral blood mononuclear cells. V is pruned by 3 bases and J by 0 bases, leaving 5 bases of the junction without a gene match. Its CDR3 holds 16 amino acids, cysteine through phenylalanine. Kept here is only the CDR3 DNA, which spans 48 bases and is read in frame from base 1. CDR1 SGHNT and CDR2 YYREEE were looked up in the germline V gene (reference sequence). Points on this clone: Its antigen specificity is not known. No qualities accompany the bases; no much larger clone lies one base away.

The sequence links TRBV5-4 to TRBJ2-2; 7 junctional bases match TRBD2. The clonotype comes from a man aged 35 to 70 with stage I squamous cell lung carcinoma. The sample consisted of peripheral blood, taken before any cancer treatment. The DNA reads as follows: TGTGCCAGCAGCTATACTCGGGGGGCGAACACCGGGGAGCTGTTTTTT. Its protein is CASSYTRGANTGELFF.